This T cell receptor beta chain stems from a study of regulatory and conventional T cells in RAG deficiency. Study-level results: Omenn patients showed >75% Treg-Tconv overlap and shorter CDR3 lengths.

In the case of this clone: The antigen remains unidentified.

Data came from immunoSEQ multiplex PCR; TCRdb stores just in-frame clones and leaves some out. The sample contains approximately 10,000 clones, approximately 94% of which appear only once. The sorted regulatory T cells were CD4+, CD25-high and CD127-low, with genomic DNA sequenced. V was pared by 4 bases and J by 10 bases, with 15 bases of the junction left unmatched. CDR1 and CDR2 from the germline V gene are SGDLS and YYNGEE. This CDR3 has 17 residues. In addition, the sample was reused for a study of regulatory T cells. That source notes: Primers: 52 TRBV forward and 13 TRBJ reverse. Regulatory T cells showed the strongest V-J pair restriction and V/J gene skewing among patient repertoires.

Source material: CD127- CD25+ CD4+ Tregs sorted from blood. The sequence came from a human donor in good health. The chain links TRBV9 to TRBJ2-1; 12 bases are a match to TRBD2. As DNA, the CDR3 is TGTGCCAGCAGCCCGGGCTTGCTAGCGGGGGGGCAGGGGGAGCAGTTCTTC. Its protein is CASSPGLLAGGQGEQFF.